The 21 T cell receptor beta chains reported below all come from one sample, sequenced in a study of graft-versus-host responses after intestinal transplantation. These receptors' antigens are unknown. Sequencing was performed with immunoSEQ multiplex PCR; in TCRdb, only in-frame clones are kept and a portion is missing. Here the sample spans around 50,000 clones, approximately 88% being singletons. Sequencing used unstimulated CD4+ T cells sorted from spleen or lymph node cells, obtained before transplant. These TCRs come from a human donor who was the organ donor for an intestinal transplant.

The chain links TRBV29-1 to TRBJ1-2, with TRBD1 matching over 8 bases. Trimming at V came to 2 bases and at J to 1 base, leaving 0 bases not matched to a gene. From germline, CDR1 is SQVTM and CDR2 ANQGSEA. The CDR3 loop spans 13 amino acids. This CDR3 is CSVETGGNYGYTF. The CDR3 DNA reads TGCAGCGTTGAAACAGGGGGTAACTATGGCTACACCTTC. The full variable domain, rest sourced from reference TRBV29-1 and TRBJ1-2, is SAVISQKPSRDICQRGTSLTIQCQVDSQVTMMFWYRQQPGQSLTLIATANQGSEATYESGFVIDKFPISRPNLTFSTLTVSNMSPEDSSIYLCSVETGGNYGYTFGSGTRLTVV.

The genes are TRBV19 and TRBJ2-1; 9 nucleotides match TRBD1. Germline CDR1 is LNHDA and CDR2 is SQIVND (reference sequence). This CDR3 has 15 amino acids. With 3 bases clipped from V and 8 bases from J, the junction kept 8 bases outside the gene matches. Here the CDR3 reads CASSMGTGYDDEQFF. The CDR3 DNA follows: TGTGCCAGTAGTATGGGGACAGGGTATGACGATGAGCAGTTCTTC.

The chain couples TRBV5-1 to TRBJ2-3, with TRBD2 matching 13 bases. The CDR3 is made up of 16 amino acids. V shed 3 bases and J 2 bases; nucleotides not matched to a gene: 3. The germline V gene has CDR1 SGHRS and CDR2 YFSETQ. The CDR3 nucleotides read TGCGCCAGCAGCTCGGGACTAGCGGGGATCACAGATACGCAGTATTTT. Its protein product is CASSSGLAGITDTQYF.

The V and J genes are TRBV29-1 and TRBJ1-2, with D hard to call. CDR3 length equals 12 residues. The germline V gene encodes CDR1 SQVTM and CDR2 ANQGSEA. Trimming shortened V by 7 bases and J by 1 base, and 10 bases separated the two germline ends. CDR3 in amino acids: CSGLDVNYGYTF. The DNA of the CDR3 is TGCAGCGGTCTGGACGTTAACTATGGCTACACCTTC.

The chain links TRBV5-1 to TRBJ1-4, with 7 bases fitting TRBD1. This CDR3 region has 14 residues. In germline, CDR1 is SGHRS, CDR2 YFSETQ. V lost 3 bases to trimming and J lost 4 bases; unmatched junction nucleotides: 3. CDR3 residues: CASSWDSLNEKLFF. The CDR3 coding sequence is TGCGCCAGCAGCTGGGACAGCCTTAATGAAAAACTGTTTTTT.

This clone appeared once. The V call is TRBV9, the J call TRBJ1-2; D remains ambiguous. From germline, CDR1 is SGDLS and CDR2 YYNGEE. V was trimmed by 3 bases and J by 3 bases, leaving 9 bases between them. The CDR3 consists of 13 residues. CDR3 nucleotides: TGTGCCAGCAGCGCACACAGTTACTATGGCTACACCTTC. It is translated as CASSAHSYYGYTF. The entire variable domain, with the rest obtained from reference TRBV9 and TRBJ1-2, is as follows: DSGVTQTPKHLITATGQRVTLRCSPRSGDLSVYWYQQSLDQGLQFLIQYYNGEERAKGNILERFSAQQFPDLHSELNLSSLELGDSALYFCASSAHSYYGYTFGSGTRLTVV.

V usage is TRBV4-3 and J usage is TRBJ1-4; unclear D gene. CDR3 size: 17 residues. The germline V gene encodes CDR1 LGHNA and CDR2 YSLEER. The V gene lost 3 bases and the J gene lost 0 bases, with 14 bases spanning the gap. Here the CDR3 reads CASSHLGGGATNEKLFF. In DNA, the CDR3 is TGCGCCAGCAGCCATCTCGGTGGAGGAGCAACTAATGAAAAACTGTTTTTT.

V is TRBV5-6 and J is TRBJ1-6; D is unresolved. In germline, CDR1 is SGHDT, CDR2 YYEEEE. V dropped 2 bases and J dropped 5 bases, with 8 bases sitting between them. This CDR3 comprises 14 residues. The CDR3 reads CASSFGRDNSPLHF. In nucleotides, the CDR3 is TGTGCCAGCAGCTTTGGAAGGGATAATTCACCCCTCCACTTT.

The CDR3 region is CASSEIRGYGYTF. The CDR3 bases are TGTGCCAGCAGTGAAATCAGGGGCTATGGCTACACCTTC. J is TRBJ1-2 and V is TRBV2, with D possibly matching TRBD1 (6 bases). With 2 bases removed from V and 4 bases from J, the gap between germline ends came to 8 bases. This CDR3 comprises 13 residues. Germline CDR1 SNHLY, CDR2 FYNNEI. The whole variable domain, filled in from reference TRBV2 and TRBJ1-2, reads EPEVTQTPSHQVTQMGQEVILRCVPISNHLYFYWYRQILGQKVEFLVSFYNNEISEKSEIFDDQFSVERPDGSNFTLKIRSTKLEDSAMYFCASSEIRGYGYTFGSGTRLTVV.

This clone was recorded only once. The chain is built from TRBV5-6 and TRBJ2-5, with a possible D match to TRBD1 (6 bases). The CDR3 is made up of 15 amino acids. V was cut by 0 bases and J by 6 bases, with 15 bases left in between. From germline, CDR1 is SGHDT and CDR2 YYEEEE. CDR3: CASSLGPMGAQTQYF. CDR3 DNA: TGTGCCAGCAGCTTGGGGCCTATGGGGGCTCAGACCCAGTACTTC.

The count of this clone is one. V is TRBV7-8 and J is TRBJ2-5; tentatively, D is TRBD1 (6 bases). The CDR3 spans 14 residues. Trimming stripped 1 base from V and 6 bases from J, with 12 bases between. CDR1 is SGHVS and CDR2 is FQNEAQ in the germline V gene. The CDR3 sequence: CASSLDRVIQTQYF. As DNA, the CDR3 is TGTGCCAGCAGCTTAGACAGGGTAATACAGACCCAGTACTTC.

The chain is built from TRBV5-1 and TRBJ1-1, with a tentative D call TRBD1 (6 bases). CDR1 SGHRS and CDR2 YFSETQ come from the germline V gene. This CDR3 comprises 14 residues. The V end lost 5 bases, the J end lost 0 bases, and 11 bases lay between the germline ends. The CDR3 DNA reads as TGCGCCAGCAGGAGGGGGAATATGAACACTGAAGCTTTCTTT. It is translated as CASRRGNMNTEAFF.

This clone has only a few counts. The chain links TRBV5-4 to TRBJ2-5; D uncertain. Between the trimmed V and J ends, which lost 4 bases and 1 base, there was a span of 8 bases. The CDR3 covers 13 residues. The germline V gene has CDR1 SGHNT and CDR2 YYREEE (reference sequence). The CDR3 nucleotides read TGTGCCAGCAGCACCGGGCCCCAAGAGACCCAGTACTTC. Translation gives CASSTGPQETQYF.

This clone was found a few times. This sequence joins TRBV4-3 and TRBJ2-5; no reliable D call. V was trimmed by 4 bases and J by 2 bases, leaving 14 bases between them. This CDR3 spans 15 amino acids. Germline assignment: CDR1 LGHNA and CDR2 YSLEER. The chain's CDR3 is CASSPPPARQETQYF. DNA of the CDR3: TGCGCCAGCAGCCCCCCCCCAGCCAGGCAAGAGACCCAGTACTTC.

V and J are TRBV30 and TRBJ2-1; D is possibly TRBD1 or TRBD2 (6 bases each). Germline V gene data show CDR1 as GTSNPN and CDR2 as SVGIG (reference sequence). This CDR3 region has 14 residues. Trimming stripped 1 base from V and 7 bases from J, with 14 bases between. The CDR3 spells CAWSGRGVQNEQFF. As DNA, the CDR3 is TGTGCCTGGAGTGGAAGGGGGGTCCAAAATGAGCAGTTCTTC.

The J gene is TRBJ2-5, the V gene TRBV19; TRBD1 is a possible D gene (6 bases). The CDR3 runs to 13 residues. With 5 bases removed from V and 5 bases from J, the gap between germline ends came to 12 bases. Germline CDR1 and CDR2: LNHDA and SQIVND (reference sequence). CDR3 bases: TGTGCCAGTAGTTTACAGGGATGGGAGACCCAGTACTTC. Amino acids: CASSLQGWETQYF.

This clone was observed a single time. This rearrangement joins TRBV7-2 to TRBJ2-5; TRBD1 matches at 8 bases. V lost 5 bases, J lost 5 bases, and 7 bases stayed unmatched. Germline CDR1 reads SGHTA; CDR2 reads FQGNSA. This CDR3 has 14 residues. The CDR3 here is CASSSRGPGETQYF. The DNA for the CDR3 is TGTGCCAGCAGCAGCAGGGGGCCGGGGGAGACCCAGTACTTC.

The chain carries TRBV30 and TRBJ1-1; D perhaps matches TRBD1 (5 bases). The CDR3 runs 16 residues. With 5 bases removed from V and 5 bases from J, the gap between germline ends came to 24 bases. Germline V CDR1 and CDR2: GTSNPN, SVGIG (reference sequence). The CDR3: CAWGFWGVGRATEAFF. The CDR3 coding sequence is TGTGCCTGGGGCTTTTGGGGCGTTGGGAGGGCGACTGAAGCTTTCTTT. Full variable domain (missing parts from reference TRBV30 and TRBJ1-1): SQTIHQWPATLVQPVGSPLSLECTVEGTSNPNLYWYRQAAGRGLQLLFYSVGIGQISSEVPQNLSASRPQDRQFILSSKKLLLSDSGFYLCAWGFWGVGRATEAFFGQGTRLTVV.

The chain recombines TRBV5-6 with TRBJ2-5; D is possibly TRBD1 (6 bases). Germline values: CDR1 SGHDT, CDR2 YYEEEE. This CDR3 spans 18 amino acids. V lost 0 bases, J lost 4 bases, and 22 bases lay in between. The CDR3 nucleotides are TGTGCCAGCAGCTTGGTTGAGAGAACAGGGTCCGCCGCAGAGACCCAGTACTTC. Translated: CASSLVERTGSAAETQYF. The whole variable domain, remainder taken from reference TRBV5-6 and TRBJ2-5, is DAGVTQSPTHLIKTRGQQVTLRCSPKSGHDTVSWYQQALGQGPQFIFQYYEEEERQRGNFPDRFSGHQFPNYSSELNVNALLLGDSALYLCASSLVERTGSAAETQYFGPGTRLLVL.

The rearrangement links TRBV18 to TRBJ2-5; 7 nucleotides align to TRBD1. The length of the CDR3 is 13 residues. Trimming at V came to 7 bases and at J to 5 bases, leaving 7 bases not matched to a gene. Germline assignment: CDR1 KGHSH and CDR2 LQKENI. The CDR3 region has the DNA TGTGCCAGCTGCGACAGGGCCGGGGAGACCCAGTACTTC. Its translation: CASCDRAGETQYF.

The chain combines TRBV6-6 with TRBJ2-3, with 7 bases that match TRBD2. Germline trimming cut 6 bases from V and 1 base from J; bases unmatched to any gene: 7. The CDR3 spans 15 residues. Germline-derived CDR1 and CDR2 are MNHNY and SVGAGI (reference sequence). CDR3: CASSFIAGGTDTQYF. The CDR3 region has the DNA TGTGCCAGCAGCTTTATAGCGGGTGGCACAGATACGCAGTATTTT.